This T cell receptor (beta chain) was profiled in a study of cytomegalovirus exposure and HLA in healthy donors (dated by TCRdb to about 2017). Study-level background: An earlier analysis of 587 of the donors reported about 280 Gb of sequence data and approximately 120 million unique TCR beta sequences obtained from about 179 million T cells. An early release covering more than 500 HLA-typed donors comprised 300 to 350 gigabases of sequencing data and tens of millions of unique TCR sequences. The genetic ancestry cluster associated with self-reported Caucasian donors included roughly 84% of the 398 genotyped donors. The study was designed to test whether signatures of past pathogen exposure could be identified by cataloging public T cell receptors. Using immunosequencing, the study profiled T cell repertoires from fewer than 700 subjects and related those repertoires to cytomegalovirus serostatus. In addition to the first cohort of several hundred subjects, a separate validation cohort of approximately 130 different subjects was used. The study combined high-throughput TCR immunosequencing, statistical association of individual TCRs with disease status, and machine learning to predict cytomegalovirus infection status. A later analysis re-examined previously published TCR beta repertoires from over 500 donors and added high-resolution HLA genotyping to investigate patterns of TCR occurrence. Rather than drawing on any new phenotypic data, the later analysis identified candidate immune exposures from TCR beta sequences and the way those sequences occurred across donors. To decide whether each TCR beta V gene segment behaved as functional or pseudogenic, an earlier analysis of 587 of the donors relied on high-throughput TCR beta sequencing. Donor age, sex, ethnicity and CMV serostatus were collected together with the repertoire data. Genome-wide SNP genotypes for about 60% of the roughly 670 donors were used in a later genetic analysis, which treated that subset as a discovery cohort. Every repertoire in the discovery cohort had been generated on one and the same sequencing platform. HLA typing covered class I and class II loci at four-digit resolution. The number of typed donors differed by locus: roughly 629-640 for A, B, C, DRB1 and DQB1; approximately 520 for DQA1; around 610 for DPA1; and some 450 for DPB1. About five DR-DQ haplotypes were treated as single units for association and clustering because of strong linkage in the cohort. Among almost 400 genotyped donors of the cohort, an average of roughly 240,000 unique TCR beta nucleotide sequences were sequenced per donor, 15% to 20% of them non-productive. Here is what the overall study found, with its caveats: A further reported finding was that TCR beta sequences accurately predicted the HLA-A and HLA-B alleles for most subjects in the first cohort. Immune exposure information for the cohort was limited to CMV serostatus. According to a later analysis, most CMV-associated TCR beta chains appeared to be HLA-restricted, and the HLA associations seemed to be driven largely by CMV exposure. A cluster of highly shared sequence variants was judged likely to represent a technical artifact of the sequencing pipeline. Because counts were too low, under 20 rarely observed V segments, including chromosome 9 orphons, were left out of the earlier analysis of a few hundred of the donors. Linkage disequilibrium might explain the correlated functional status among segregating V segments, but an unknown experimental factor could not be ruled out. Three of the identified cytomegalovirus-associated TCR beta chains were confirmed in vitro to be specific for cytomegalovirus antigens. A later analysis found that HLA-associated TCR beta chains were more clonally expanded and had lower generation probabilities than equally common non-associated chains. Most TCR sequences were observed very rarely across donors, whereas some public TCRs were present in many individuals. The study gave a list of 150 to 200 TCR beta chains associated with cytomegalovirus. At a false discovery rate of 0.05, a later analysis linked 16,000 or so TCR beta sequences to specific HLA alleles. Broadly in line with IMGT annotations, most TCR beta V segments showed up in productive rearrangements about 87% or about 30% of the time in an earlier analysis of 450 to 750 of the donors. According to a later genetic analysis, donors in an Asian-associated ancestry cluster had fewer N-insertions in productive TCRs than the roughly 700-donor mean. In a later genetic analysis, a missense DCLRE1C variant was associated with V-gene and J-gene trimming of TCR beta chains, and the association was replicated in an independent cohort. Sequencing depth was assumed to be roughly uniform across donors in the presence/absence analyses, though that assumption may not hold. The classifier was reported to diagnose cytomegalovirus status with high specificity and sensitivity in both the original and validation cohorts. Only TCR beta chains were sequenced in this cohort, and the absence of alpha or paired-chain data limited detectable features. The authors suggested that the approach could potentially be extended to other disease states and immunological phenotypes. In a later analysis, TCR association rates were found to vary across HLA loci, with the most associated TCRs seen for DRB1 alleles and the fewest for HLA-C alleles. In a later analysis, several top co-occurrence clusters were reported to appear linked to parvovirus B19, influenza, CMV and Epstein-Barr virus. When HLA alleles, especially DR and DQ, strongly co-occurred, attributing TCR associations to individual alleles was difficult. Because some donors lacked HLA typing at each locus, the association tests relied only on the typed subset. Some IMGT-functional V segments, including TRBV6-2 and TRBV6-3, could not be told apart with the 87-base-pair reads, so those segments were excluded.

Library prep was done by the immunoSEQ multiplex PCR assay. The multiplex PCR relied on a mix of 60 forward primers for TCR Vbeta segments and 13 reverse primers for TCR Jbeta segments. The CDR3 region of rearranged TCR beta genes was amplified from genomic DNA with a multiplex PCR assay. On the Illumina HiSeq System, the amplified TCR beta libraries were sequenced as 87-base-pair reads. The source study handled its data this way. A later analysis counted approximately 74 million unique TCR beta chains across the 500 to 850 repertoires, and about 10 million of these chains were shared by at least two donors. Raw reads were error-corrected and collapsed into unique sequences with a nearest-neighbor algorithm that merged closely related sequences to remove PCR and sequencing errors. Alignment of CDR3 sequences to IMGT reference sequences was used to assign V, D and J gene segments. Each retained sequence needed at least a six-nucleotide match to both a V gene segment and a J gene segment. A rearrangement counted as productive if the CDR3 had no stop codons and remained in frame with V and J, and every other rearrangement counted as non-productive. CDR3 was defined according to IMGT convention as the region running from the second conserved V-encoded cysteine to the conserved J-encoded phenylalanine. The earlier analysis of fewer than 750 of the donors excluded sequences that lacked an unambiguous match to a single V gene segment. In an earlier analysis of around 600 of the donors, V segments were called functional above 56.7% productive rearrangements and were called segregating when the between-donor standard deviation exceeded 5%. A statistical classification framework was built to diagnose cytomegalovirus status from the catalog of TCR beta chain sequences. In a later analysis, TCR nucleotide sequences were compared against IMGT/GENE-DB human TR gene sequences so that V and J genes could be assigned. The TCRdist pipeline was used in a later analysis to assign CDR3 sequences and most-parsimonious VDJ recombination scenarios. In a later analysis, every TCR beta chain was defined by the combination of its CDR3 amino acid sequence and its V-gene family, and reads without a unique V-gene family were dropped. In a later analysis, some 600 highly shared, low-generation-probability nucleotide sequences were removed to address suspected cross-contamination and a sequencing artifact. A later analysis calculated a clonal expansion index for each public chain from normalized within-repertoire ranks of inferred template counts. In a later analysis, generation probabilities were computed with a VDJ recombination model fitted to out-of-frame rearrangements, and the resulting probabilities were checked against IGoR. In a later analysis, TCR-TCR, TCR-HLA and TCR-CMV co-occurrence was scored with hypergeometric tests, and a repertoire-size bias correction was applied to TCR pairs. A later analysis estimated false discovery rates by permuting HLA or CMV assignments 20 times. In a later analysis, co-occurring TCRs were grouped using DBSCAN, with TCRdist sequence similarity added in when clustering inside HLA-allele-positive subsets. For co-occurrence clustering, repertoires with fewer than 30,000 or more than 120,000 public chains were excluded, along with roughly 5 repertoires with anomalous nucleotide sharing. Held by TCRdb, this immuneACCESS table contains in-frame sequences only and omits some clones. Under half of the omission traces to an unresolved V gene where checked; the cause of the rest is unknown. That table is the source of V, J and clone size, and D and trimming were worked out from the DNA. Recorded for this sample are around 94,000 clones; about 80% of them occurred a single time. The ten largest clones add up to about 9.3% of the sample.

The V end gives up 4 bases and the J end 4 bases, leaving 12 bases in the junction not matched to a gene. Taken from the germline V gene, the CDR1 and CDR2 loops are MNHNS and SASEGT. The CDR3, from cysteine to phenylalanine, totals 16 residues. Only the CDR3 DNA stays, 48 bases, in frame from base 1. This clone was seen more than once but under ten times. Which antigen it targets is not known. No per-base quality is available; no much larger clone lies one base away. The cohort was made up of approximately 700 healthy bone marrow donors. Cohort members were all nominally healthy when sampled, although unrecorded immune exposures were likely present. CMV serostatus was positive for about 270 and negative for about 50% of the roughly 700 cohort members, and was not recorded for this donor. Every donor gave a peripheral blood sample, and the peripheral blood mononuclear cells from that sample were used for TCR beta sequencing. Genomic DNA extraction from the blood cell samples was performed with the Qiagen DNeasy Blood Extraction Kit.

This receptor was identified in a human donor in good health. Sequenced input: PBMCs. The rearrangement joined TRBV6-1 to TRBJ2-5, with 7 junctional bases fitting TRBD1. The CDR3 reads CASSATSGTAGETQYF. The nucleotide sequence reads TGTGCCAGCAGTGCTACCTCCGGGACAGCCGGAGAGACCCAGTACTTC.